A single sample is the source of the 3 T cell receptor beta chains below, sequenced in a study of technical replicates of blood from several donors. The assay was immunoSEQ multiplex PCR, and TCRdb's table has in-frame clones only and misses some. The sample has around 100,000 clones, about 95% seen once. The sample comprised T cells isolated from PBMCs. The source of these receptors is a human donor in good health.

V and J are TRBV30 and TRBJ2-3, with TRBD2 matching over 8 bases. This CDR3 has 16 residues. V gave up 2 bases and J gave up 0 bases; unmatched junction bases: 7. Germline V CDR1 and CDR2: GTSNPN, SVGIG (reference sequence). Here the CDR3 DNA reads TGTGCCTGGAGTCGGAGCGGGGGCTTTAGCACAGATACGCAGTATTTT. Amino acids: CAWSRSGGFSTDTQYF. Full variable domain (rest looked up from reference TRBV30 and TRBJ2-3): SQTIHQWPATLVQPVGSPLSLECTVEGTSNPNLYWYRQAAGRGLQLLFYSVGIGQISSEVPQNLSASRPQDRQFILSSKKLLLSDSGFYLCAWSRSGGFSTDTQYFGPGTRLTVL.

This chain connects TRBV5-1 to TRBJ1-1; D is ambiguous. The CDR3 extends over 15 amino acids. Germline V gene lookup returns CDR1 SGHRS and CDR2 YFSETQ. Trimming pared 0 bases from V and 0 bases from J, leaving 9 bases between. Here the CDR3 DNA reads TGCGCCAGCAGCTTGGATCCGGGGATGAACACTGAAGCTTTCTTT. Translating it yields CASSLDPGMNTEAFF.

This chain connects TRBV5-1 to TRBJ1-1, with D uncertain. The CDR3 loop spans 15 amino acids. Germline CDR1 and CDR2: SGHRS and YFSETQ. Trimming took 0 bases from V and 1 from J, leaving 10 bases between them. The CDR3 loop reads CASSLDSYRNTEAFF. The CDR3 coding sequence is TGCGCCAGCAGCTTGGACAGTTACAGGAACACTGAAGCTTTCTTT.